This T cell receptor (beta chain) appears in the sequencing data of a study of T cells expressing NK-cell markers. TCRdb re-called the 5' RACE reads, yielding one record per CDR3 amino acid sequence without DNA. Here the sample table reports over 200,000 distinct CDR3 sequences. CDR1 is DFQATT, CDR2 SNEGSKA, per germline (reference sequence). This CDR3 has 14 amino acids. The chain links TRBV20-1 to TRBJ2-2; TCRdb selects TRBD1, and the lack of DNA leaves this call unchecked. The origin of this receptor is a man aged 18 to 35 in good health. The sample taken for sequencing was blood T cells: a sorted CD56 or NKG2C T cell subset, CD4+ or CD8+ T cells, or bulk PBMC T cells (not recorded which). CDR3 sequence reads: CSADSGAGTGELFF.